A selection of T cell receptor beta chains follows, all from one sample in a study of blood T cells in healthy people across ages. Each CDR3 protein is one row after TCRdb ran MiXCR on the 5' RACE reads. Among roughly 1,100,000 distinct CDR3 sequences listed, around 25% were seen once. Separately, the same data were catalogued under a study of T cells of mothers and their children.

Sequenced material: blood. The receptors originated from a girl aged 2-10 years in good health. The CDR3 runs from the conserved cysteine through the conserved F or W. Each record gives: V gene, D gene, clone size, J gene, CDR3 DNA, CDR3 protein. The D gene is left open where the match is weak. Rows may omit the clone size; those that give it use once, few, many or a size class.

>TRBV10-1|-|few|TRBJ2-7
TGCGCCAGCAGTGATGGTGGGGGTCCCGCCTACGAGCAGTACTTC
CASSDGGGPAYEQYF
>TRBV24-1|-|-|TRBJ2-1
TGTGCCACCAGTGACCGACAGGGAGGAATGGGCAATGAGCAGTTCTTC
CATSDRQGGMGNEQFF
>TRBV27|TRBD2|-|TRBJ2-5
TGTGCCAGCAGGGCGAACGGGGGGTCCACCCAGTACTTC
CASRANGGSTQYF
>TRBV11-2|-|-|TRBJ2-3
TGTGCCAGCAGCTTCACAGGGGGGGGCACAGATACGCAGTATTTT
CASSFTGGGTDTQYF
>TRBV12-3/TRBV12-4|-|few|TRBJ2-7
TGTGCCAGCAGTTCAGAAACGGGGTTGGGCGAGCAGTACTTC
CASSSETGLGEQYF
>TRBV18|TRBD2|-|TRBJ2-3
TGTGCCAGCTCACCAGCGGGGGGGCCCGGAGATACGCAGTATTTT
CASSPAGGPGDTQYF
>TRBV10-3|TRBD1|-|TRBJ2-1
TGTGCCATCAAGGGGGCAGGCATCTATGAGCAGTTCTTC
CAIKGAGIYEQFF
>TRBV20-1|-|-|TRBJ2-5
TGCAGTGCTAGAGCGGGGAAAGAGACCCAGTACTTC
CSARAGKETQYF
>TRBV7-8|TRBD1|few|TRBJ1-3
TGTGCCAGCAGCCTGAGGACAGGGGGGAACACCATATATTTT
CASSLRTGGNTIYF
>TRBV12-3/TRBV12-4|-|few|TRBJ2-4
TGTGCCAGCAGTTTGGATGCGATACCTCTAAACATTCAGTACTTC
CASSLDAIPLNIQYF
>TRBV20-1|TRBD1|-|TRBJ1-4
TGCAGTGCCCGACCCCCCCGGACAGGGGAGGGAAAACTGTTTTTT
CSARPPRTGEGKLFF
>TRBV5-6|-|few|TRBJ2-4
TGTGCCAGCAGCTTGGCTAGTGCCGACTCAGCCAAAAACATTCAGTACTTC
CASSLASADSAKNIQYF
>TRBV7-3|-|-|TRBJ2-1
TGTGCCAGCAGCAAGGACTTTTCGAGCTCCTACAATGAGCAGTTCTTC
CASSKDFSSSYNEQFF
>TRBV7-9|-|-|TRBJ1-4
TGTGCCAGCAGCTTAGGACAGCCAGGGAATGAAAAACTGTTTTTT
CASSLGQPGNEKLFF
>TRBV2|-|-|TRBJ1-6
TGTGCCAGCAGTCCACGTAGGGTAGATTCACCCCTCCACTTT
CASSPRRVDSPLHF
>TRBV19|TRBD1|-|TRBJ2-3
TGTGCCAGTAGTATGGGACAGGACCTAAGCACAGATACGCAGTATTTT
CASSMGQDLSTDTQYF
>TRBV12-3/TRBV12-4|-|few|TRBJ1-1
TGTGCCAGCAGTTTCTCAGGGGTTGTAGCTGAAGCTTTCTTT
CASSFSGVVAEAFF
>TRBV20-1|TRBD2|few|TRBJ2-5
TGCAGTGCTACCCATAGCGGGAGGAATCTCCAAGAGACCCAGTACTTC
CSATHSGRNLQETQYF
>TRBV3-1|-|few|TRBJ1-4
TGTGCCAGCAGCCCAACGTTAGGTGCTAATGAAAAACTGTTTTTT
CASSPTLGANEKLFF
>TRBV6-2/TRBV6-3|-|once|TRBJ1-1
TGTGCCAGCAGATTCCCGGAGAGCACTGAAGCTTTCTTT
CASRFPESTEAFF
>TRBV20-1|TRBD2|-|TRBJ2-7
TGCAGTGCCCTAAGCGGGGGGCAGTACTTC
CSALSGGQYF
>TRBV29-1|-|many|TRBJ2-5
TGCAGCGTTGGGCCGAGGGACTACCAAGAGACCCAGTACTTC
CSVGPRDYQETQYF
>TRBV29-1|TRBD1|-|TRBJ2-5
TGCAGCGTTGAAAGGGACAGGGAACCCCCTCAAGAGACCCAGTACTTC
CSVERDREPPQETQYF
>TRBV24-1|-|-|TRBJ1-2
TGTGCCGCCAGTGATTCCTCGTCTTCCCCGAACTATGGCTACACCTTC
CAASDSSSSPNYGYTF
>TRBV19|TRBD1|-|TRBJ1-4
TGTGCCACAAAGGGGGCTGGTGAAAAACTGTTTTTT
CATKGAGEKLFF
>TRBV2|TRBD1|few|TRBJ1-1
TGTGCCAGCAGACGGGGACAGGGTGGGACTGAAGCTTTCTTT
CASRRGQGGTEAFF
>TRBV20-1|-|-|TRBJ1-4
TGCAGTGCTTCAGGGGTTAATGAAAAACTGTTTTTT
CSASGVNEKLFF
>TRBV2|TRBD1|few|TRBJ1-2
TGTGCCAGCGGTACAGGGGGCCATGGCTACACCTTC
CASGTGGHGYTF
>TRBV5-1|TRBD2|-|TRBJ2-3
TGCGCCAGCAGCCCGGAAGGCGGGGGGGATACGCAGTATTTT
CASSPEGGGDTQYF
>TRBV28|-|-|TRBJ2-1
TGTGCCAGCAGTCTCCCGGAGGGCGCGACCCGCTCCTACAATGAGCAGTTCTTC
CASSLPEGATRSYNEQFF
>TRBV27|-|-|TRBJ1-5
TGTGCCAGCACCAGATTTAGCAATCAGCCCCAGCATTTT
CASTRFSNQPQHF
>TRBV6-6|TRBD2|-|TRBJ2-1
TGTGCCAGCAGTTATGGCGGGGGGGCCTGGGAGCAGTTCTTC
CASSYGGGAWEQFF
>TRBV11-2|-|-|TRBJ1-1
TGTGCCAGCAGCTCACTACAGCTAATGAACACTGAAGCTTTCTTT
CASSSLQLMNTEAFF
>TRBV12-3/TRBV12-4|TRBD2|few|TRBJ2-1
TGTGCCAGCAGTATCGGGACTAGCGGGAACAATGAGCAGTTCTTC
CASSIGTSGNNEQFF
>TRBV5-5|TRBD2|-|TRBJ2-1
TGTGCCAGCAGCTTGTTTAGCGGGAATCCTAATGAGCAGTTCTTC
CASSLFSGNPNEQFF
>TRBV5-1|-|-|TRBJ1-5
TGCGCCAGCAGCTTGTCCCGGTGGGCCCAGCATTTT
CASSLSRWAQHF